A single sample is the source of the 30 T cell receptor beta chains below, sequenced in a study of blood T cells in healthy people across ages. A second PCR of roughly 7 to 11 cycles used a sample-barcoded 5' primer and a J-beta primer mix. Via MiXCR, TCRdb re-called the 5' RACE reads, giving one row per CDR3 protein. This repertoire shows about 1.8 million distinct CDR3 sequences, about 50% found once; its top ten account for around 2.1%. The specimen was blood. These receptors originate from a woman between 40 and 55 years old in good health.

The CDR3 is CASTERGGTNEQYF. CDR3 sequence (DNA): TGTGCCAGCACCGAGCGAGGGGGCACGAACGAGCAGTACTTC. V and J are TRBV6-6 and TRBJ2-7, with 7 bases that match TRBD1. This CDR3 contains 14 residues. V lost 7 bases, J lost 5 bases, and 11 bases stayed unmatched. The germline V gene has CDR1 MNHNY and CDR2 SVGAGI (reference sequence).

In the case of this clonotype: One end of the junction is discordant with germline, which a read error may explain. The genes are TRBV10-3 and TRBJ2-7; 9 bases are shared with TRBD2. Per the germline V gene, CDR1 is ENHRY and CDR2 is SYGVKD. The CDR3 sequence is 14 residues long. CDR3 coding DNA: TGCGTCATCACCTCGGGACTAGCTTCCCACGAGCAGTACTTC. This sequence encodes CVITSGLASHEQYF.

DNA for the CDR3: TGTGCCACTAAGAAGGGAATCGGCACAGATACGCAGTATTTT. Translation gives CATKKGIGTDTQYF. The chain links TRBV6-5 to TRBJ2-3; unclear D gene. CDR3 size: 14 residues. Germline CDR1 reads MNHEY; CDR2 reads SVGAGI. V lost 10 bases and J 1 base, leaving 15 bases between the germline ends.

CDR3 sequence (DNA): TGTGCCAGCAGTCCGCCCGAGGGAGGGTCCTATGGCTACACCTTC. Amino acids: CASSPPEGGSYGYTF. The chain links TRBV28 to TRBJ1-2; D is ambiguous. The CDR3 spans 15 residues. Per germline, CDR1 MDHEN and CDR2 SYDVKM. The V end was cut by 5 bases, the J end by 4 bases, with 17 bases between.

This clonotype has just a few counts. The chain carries TRBV20-1 and TRBJ2-7; D is unclear. Germline loops: CDR1 DFQATT, CDR2 SNEGSKA (reference sequence). Trimming removed 8 bases at V and 3 bases at J, with 14 bases between. The CDR3 has 12 amino acids. DNA of the CDR3: TGCAGTTCCCACTTGGCAGACTACGAGCAGTACTTC. Translating it yields CSSHLADYEQYF.

The chain uses TRBV7-2 and TRBJ2-5; D not resolved. CDR3 length: 16 amino acids. Germline values: CDR1 SGHTA, CDR2 FQGNSA. Trimming removed 5 bases from V and 2 bases from J, with 18 bases in between. CDR3 DNA: TGTGCCAGCAGCCCCTGGGAACCCACACAACAAGAGACCCAGTACTTC. Protein: CASSPWEPTQQETQYF.

This chain uses TRBV6-5 with TRBJ2-7; TRBD1 agrees at 9 bases. The CDR3 is 14 residues long. Germline CDR1 reads MNHEY; CDR2 reads SVGAGI. V trimming: 5 bases; J trimming: 6 bases; junction bases outside the gene matches: 8. CDR3 DNA sequence: TGTGCCAGCAGTACCGGGACAGGGTCTGGCGAGCAGTACTTC. This sequence encodes CASSTGTGSGEQYF.

This chain uses TRBV27 with TRBJ2-5; 13 nucleotides align to TRBD2. This CDR3 region has 17 residues. Germline V gene data show CDR1 as MNHEY and CDR2 as SMNVEV (reference sequence). V trimming: 5 bases; J trimming: 11 bases; junction bases outside the gene matches: 17. The CDR3 sequence: CASSPGLAGVIVNEQYF. In DNA, the CDR3 is TGTGCCAGCAGTCCCGGACTAGCGGGGGTAATTGTGAATGAGCAGTACTTC.

The rearrangement uses TRBV20-1 and TRBJ2-1; no firm D call. Germline values: CDR1 DFQATT, CDR2 SNEGSKA (reference sequence). V was pared by 3 bases and J by 6 bases, with 9 bases between. The CDR3 is 12 residues long. The CDR3 reads CSASERVNEQFF. Here the CDR3 DNA reads TGCAGTGCTAGTGAAAGAGTCAATGAGCAGTTCTTC.

CDR3 amino acids: CASSQVSRIYNSPLHF. CDR3 DNA sequence: TGTGCCAGCAGCCAAGTTTCCAGGATCTATAATTCACCCCTCCACTTT. The chain combines TRBV4-2 with TRBJ1-6; no clear D gene. Germline V gene data show CDR1 as LGHNA and CDR2 as YNFKEQ. This CDR3 has 16 residues. The V end was cut by 1 base, the J end by 3 bases, with 10 bases between.

This clonotype came up a few times. The rearrangement uses TRBV7-9 and TRBJ2-3; 7 bases map to TRBD1. The germline V gene has CDR1 SEHNR and CDR2 FQNEAQ (reference sequence). There are 14 residues in the CDR3. J lost 6 bases, V lost 8 bases, and 11 bases had no gene match. The chain's CDR3 is CASGPGQPLDTQYF. The CDR3 nucleotides read TGTGCCAGCGGCCCGGGACAGCCATTGGATACGCAGTATTTT.

The V call is TRBV27, the J call TRBJ2-4, with 8 bases identical to TRBD2. V was clipped by 7 bases and J by 13 bases; unmatched bases: 15. The CDR3 runs to 14 residues. From germline, CDR1 is MNHEY and CDR2 SMNVEV (reference sequence). The chain's CDR3 is CASTYREGLSEQYF. DNA for the CDR3: TGTGCCAGCACCTACCGGGAGGGGCTTAGTGAGCAGTACTTC.

The chain is built from TRBV7-9 and TRBJ1-1; unclear D gene. Trimming left V 0 bases short and J 3 bases short, with 11 bases between. This CDR3 spans 15 amino acids. Per germline, CDR1 SEHNR and CDR2 FQNEAQ (reference sequence). CDR3 amino acids: CASSLAFSEDTEAFF. The DNA of the CDR3 is TGTGCCAGCAGCTTAGCCTTTTCCGAGGACACTGAAGCTTTCTTT.

This clonotype has just a few counts. The chain couples TRBV7-2 to TRBJ2-1; 7 nucleotides match TRBD1. V shed 5 bases, J shed 6 bases, and the junction held 10 bases outside the gene matches. Germline V gene lookup returns CDR1 SGHTA and CDR2 FQGNSA. This CDR3 region has 15 residues. CDR3 in DNA: TGTGCCAGCAGCAACCAGGGGGTACTGAGCAATGAGCAGTTCTTC. Amino acid sequence: CASSNQGVLSNEQFF.

This clonotype has just a few counts. The V and J genes are TRBV5-1 and TRBJ1-2; the match to TRBD1 covers 7 bases. Per the germline V gene, CDR1 is SGHRS and CDR2 is YFSETQ. This CDR3 has 16 amino acids. Trimming removed 4 bases from V and 6 bases from J; junction bases left unmatched: 15. The DNA of the CDR3 is TGCGCCAGCAGCCCGAGGACAGGTTGGGACTATGATGGCTACACCTTC. Its translation is CASSPRTGWDYDGYTF.

The V and J genes are TRBV7-2 and TRBJ2-6, with a weak D call TRBD1 (5 bases). The CDR3 is 18 amino acids. Germline V gene data show CDR1 as SGHTA and CDR2 as FQGNSA. Trimming stripped 1 base from V and 1 base from J, with 14 bases between. CDR3 in DNA: TGTGCCAGCAGCTTAGATTTCTGGGGCCCGTCTGGGGCCAACGTCCTGACTTTC. Translated: CASSLDFWGPSGANVLTF.

The chain carries TRBV20-1 and TRBJ2-1; TRBD1 matches at 9 bases. This CDR3 region has 15 residues. With 1 base clipped from V and 4 bases from J, the junction kept 5 bases outside the gene matches. The V gene's germline CDR1 is DFQATT and CDR2 SNEGSKA (reference sequence). The CDR3 region is CSARGEDRGYNEQFF. In DNA form, the CDR3 reads TGCAGTGCTAGAGGGGAGGACAGGGGATACAATGAGCAGTTCTTC.

The chain has TRBV6-5 and TRBJ2-1; 11 bases are a match to TRBD2. Matching the DNA end better, TRBJ2-7 makes the J call doubtful. Germline V CDR1 and CDR2: MNHEY, SVGAGI. The length of the CDR3 is 15 residues. The CDR3: CASSYGTSGYNEQYF. DNA for the CDR3: TGTGCCAGCAGCTACGGGACTAGCGGATACAATGAGCAGTACTTC.

J is TRBJ2-1 and V is TRBV10-3; either TRBD1 or TRBD2 may fit D (5 bases each). The CDR3 length is 16 residues. Trimming removed 6 bases from V and 3 bases from J, with 18 bases in between. Germline V CDR1 and CDR2: ENHRY, SYGVKD. CDR3 amino acids: CAIRDTTGHNYNEQFF. The CDR3 coding sequence is TGTGCCATCAGAGACACAACGGGGCATAACTACAATGAGCAGTTCTTC.

The V call is TRBV27, the J call TRBJ2-1; tentatively, D is TRBD2 (6 bases). V shed 4 bases and J shed 0 bases, with 10 bases lying between them. Germline-derived CDR1 and CDR2 are MNHEY and SMNVEV (reference sequence). This CDR3 region has 15 residues. The CDR3 loop reads CASSSGGPSYNEQFF. The CDR3 nucleotides read TGTGCCAGCAGTTCCGGGGGACCCTCCTACAATGAGCAGTTCTTC.

This chain uses TRBV11-2 with TRBJ2-1; D is unresolved. Looked up from germline, CDR1 is SGHAT and CDR2 is FQNNGV. This CDR3 comprises 18 residues. V lost 1 base and J 0 bases, leaving 16 bases between the germline ends. This CDR3 reads CASSLGFSVSSSYNEQFF. The CDR3 DNA sequence: TGTGCCAGCAGCTTAGGATTCAGCGTATCGAGCTCCTACAATGAGCAGTTCTTC.

The chain combines TRBV6-2 or TRBV6-3 with TRBJ2-7; unclear D gene. The J call is doubtful: the DNA matches TRBJ2-4 better. The CDR3 has 14 amino acids. CDR1 is MNHEY, CDR2 SVGEGT, per germline. The chain's CDR3 is CASSYGEIENIQYF. The CDR3 DNA follows: TGTGCCAGCAGTTACGGGGAAATCGAAAACATTCAGTACTTC.

This clonotype was counted only a few times. The chain couples TRBV4-1 to TRBJ2-3; D is possibly TRBD1 or TRBD2 (5 bases each). The CDR3 has 15 residues. The germline V gene has CDR1 MGHRA and CDR2 YSYEKL. Trimming pared 0 bases from V and 5 bases from J, leaving 12 bases between. CDR3 sequence reads: CASSQEGAGRDTQYF. DNA of the CDR3: TGCGCCAGCAGCCAAGAAGGGGCAGGGAGAGATACGCAGTATTTT.

V gene TRBV28 combines with J gene TRBJ2-5; TRBD1 matches 7 bases. V trimming: 6 bases; J trimming: 4 bases; junction bases outside the gene matches: 5. CDR3 length: 13 residues. Germline loops: CDR1 MDHEN, CDR2 SYDVKM. The CDR3 nucleotides are TGTGCCAGCAGAACAGGGGAGTTAGAGACCCAGTACTTC. Protein product: CASRTGELETQYF.

The chain uses TRBV11-2 and TRBJ2-4; TRBD2 agrees at 7 bases. J gave up 9 bases and V 4 bases, and 6 bases lay outside the gene matches. This CDR3 is built from 13 residues. Germline V gene sequence: CDR1 SGHAT, CDR2 FQNNGV. The CDR3 nucleotides read TGTGCCAGCAGCTCATTTAGCGGGTCCATTCAGTACTTC. Its protein product is CASSSFSGSIQYF.

This clonotype was counted once. V gene TRBV4-3 combines with J gene TRBJ1-2; D is perhaps TRBD1 (5 bases). Trimming took off 0 bases at V and 2 bases at J, with 22 bases between the two ends. This CDR3 region has 19 residues. The germline V gene encodes CDR1 LGHNA and CDR2 YSLEER. CDR3 DNA: TGCGCCAGCAGCCAAGATGACCTCCGGGGGGTAGGGCCCAACTATGGCTACACCTTC. Amino acids: CASSQDDLRGVGPNYGYTF.

This clonotype was observed a few times. This chain connects TRBV6-5 to TRBJ2-1, with TRBD1 identical over 7 bases. The CDR3 has 14 amino acids. Trimming at V came to 5 bases and at J to 4 bases, leaving 5 bases not matched to a gene. Germline CDR1 reads MNHEY; CDR2 reads SVGAGI. This CDR3 is CASSDRVKYNEQFF. The CDR3, as DNA: TGTGCCAGCAGTGACAGGGTGAAGTACAATGAGCAGTTCTTC.

The CDR3 is CASSGLDMSGIGYTF. CDR3 DNA sequence: TGTGCCAGCTCAGGATTGGATATGTCTGGGATTGGCTACACCTTC. This sequence joins TRBV18 and TRBJ1-2, with D unclear. The CDR3 sequence is 15 residues long. Germline CDR1 reads KGHSH; CDR2 reads LQKENI. V lost 5 bases and J 7 bases, leaving 20 bases between the germline ends.

The J gene is TRBJ1-2, the V gene TRBV29-1; perhaps TRBD1 as D (6 bases). Germline CDR1 SQVTM, CDR2 ANQGSEA. The length of the CDR3 is 11 residues. This chain's CDR3 is CSCSGQDGYTF. CDR3 coding DNA: TGCAGTTGCTCGGGACAAGATGGCTACACCTTC.

This clonotype was found a few times. This chain joins TRBV29-1 and TRBJ2-5; TRBD1 matches at 9 bases. After removal of 4 bases from V and 5 bases from J, the junction contained 8 bases not matched to a gene. This CDR3 spans 14 amino acids. Germline values: CDR1 SQVTM, CDR2 ANQGSEA. CDR3 in amino acids: CSVVRQGVWETQYF. The CDR3, as DNA: TGCAGCGTTGTACGACAGGGGGTCTGGGAGACCCAGTACTTC. Full variable domain (outside the CDR3, taken from reference TRBV29-1 and TRBJ2-5): SAVISQKPSRDICQRGTSLTIQCQVDSQVTMMFWYRQQPGQSLTLIATANQGSEATYESGFVIDKFPISRPNLTFSTLTVSNMSPEDSSIYLCSVVRQGVWETQYFGPGTRLLVL.